This TCR beta chain was sequenced in a study of T-cell memory formation after mild COVID-19. General study results and limits: Clones contracting over day 15 to 85 were CD4/CD8 balanced, with later expanders leaning CD4+.

This clonotype showed up just a few times. Its antigen is as yet unknown. Germline CDR1 reads LGHNA; CDR2 reads YNFKEQ. The CDR3 length is 16 residues. The V segment lost 4 bases and the J segment 0 bases; nucleotides outside the gene matches: 6. It was 5'RACE with constant-segment primers that produced the TCR alpha and TCR beta cDNA libraries, which carried sample barcodes and UMIs. TCRdb used MiXCR to reprocess the 5' RACE reads, holding one entry per CDR3 protein. The table lists just under 350,000 distinct CDR3 sequences, over 10% of them singletons. The V call is TRBV4-2, the J call TRBJ2-1, with TRBD1 matching 7 bases. This clonotype was obtained from a man aged 18 to 29 who had mild COVID-19 (a few samples of this study predate the infection). Cell type and time point are not known. Sequenced input: PBMCs or a T cell subset sorted from them (not recorded which). CDR3 in DNA: TGTGCCAGCAGCCCGCGCCAGGGGGACTCCTACAATGAGCAGTTCTTC. Its translation is CASSPRQGDSYNEQFF.